Included here is one TCR beta chain sequence, with context. The V gene's germline CDR1 is LGHNA and CDR2 YNFKEQ. Losses at the gene ends were 4 bases for V and 7 bases for J; bases not matched to a gene: 5. The CDR3 has 14 amino acids. These data originate in a study of blood T cell repertoires in COVID-19. Turning to the study itself: Samples of COVID-19 (acute and convalescent) were obtained from the United States, Italy and Spain. T cells, B-cell-depleted T cells, or PBMCs supplied cDNA or gDNA.

In the authors' methods: Cell counts per sample came from amplifying reference gene primers. Profiled with immunoSEQ multiplex PCR; TCRdb holds only in-frame clones, not every one. V and J calls and clone size are given by that table; D and trimming were obtained from the DNA. This sample yields about 160,000 clones, of which under 90% are seen a single time; roughly a fifth belongs to the top ten. The material sequenced was peripheral blood. The sequence was collected from a woman at least 80 years old with acute or convalescent COVID-19. This chain links TRBV4-2 with TRBJ2-1, with 9 bases that match TRBD2. The CDR3 sequence is CASSLAGGPNEQFF. CDR3 DNA sequence: TGTGCCAGCAGCCTCGCGGGGGGGCCGAATGAGCAGTTCTTC.